A single sample is the source of the 8 T cell receptor delta chains below, sequenced in a study of Vδ1+ human thymocytes. Study-wide results and limits: Thymic TRG and TRD repertoires appeared highly polyclonal.

Sequences come from RNA converted to cDNA by reverse transcription. CDR3 amplicons came from multiplex PCR with pooled V-gene forward and constant-region reverse primers. TCRdb called clones anew from the multiplex PCR reads with CATT. The sample yields about 73,000 delta-chain clones, around 35% seen once. No antigen is known for these receptors. What was sequenced was Vdelta1+ gamma-delta thymocytes from the thymus. Specified subset: FACS-sorted CD3+ TCRalphabeta- TCRVdelta1+ TCRVdelta2- thymocytes. The source of these receptors is a boy in the first two years of life who had congenital heart surgery.

Note on this clone: Other DNA sequences in the sample encode the same CDR3. V is TRDV1 and J is TRDJ1; 13 bases align to TRDD3. This CDR3 is 22 amino acids long. V lost 0 bases, J lost 5 bases, and 21 bases stayed unmatched. Germline loops: CDR1 TSWWSYY, CDR2 QGS. CDR3: CALGELRGAPFTGGYAADKLIF. CDR3 coding DNA: TGTGCTCTTGGGGAACTCCGGGGAGCCCCGTTTACTGGGGGATACGCGGCGGATAAACTCATCTTT.

The J gene is TRDJ1, the V gene TRDV2; 12 positions match TRDD3. Germline CDR1 is GEAIGNYY and CDR2 is EKD. The ends lost 1 base at V and 4 bases at J; junction bases unmatched: 15. This CDR3 is built from 19 residues. The CDR3 region is CACDTKAGGYAKKGDKLIF. In DNA, the CDR3 is TGTGCCTGTGACACAAAGGCTGGGGGATACGCGAAGAAAGGCGATAAACTCATCTTT.

This chain joins TRDV1 and TRDJ1; D not resolved. The CDR3 sequence is 16 residues long. Looked up from germline, CDR1 is TSWWSYY and CDR2 is QGS. Between the trimmed V and J ends, which lost 3 bases and 2 bases, there was a span of 16 bases. The CDR3 loop is CALGERFVSGTDKLIF. The DNA of the CDR3 is TGTGCTCTTGGGGAGCGCTTTGTCTCTGGAACCGATAAACTCATCTTT.

The chain employs TRDV1 and TRDJ1, with 7 bases matching TRDD3. Germline V gene lookup returns CDR1 TSWWSYY and CDR2 QGS. The length of the CDR3 is 19 residues. With V trimmed by 2 bases and J by 4 bases, 19 bases remained unmatched. The CDR3: CALGESFLTVGGCYDKLIF. CDR3 DNA: TGTGCTCTTGGGGAATCTTTCCTCACAGTGGGGGGATGCTACGATAAACTCATCTTT.

The sample holds a few counts of this clone. The rearrangement uses TRDV3 and TRDJ1; TRDD3 matches at 12 bases. This CDR3 contains 21 residues. The V gene's germline CDR1 is TVYSNPD and CDR2 GDNSRS (reference sequence). J was trimmed by 1 base and V by 4 bases; bases with no gene match: 25. The CDR3 coding sequence is TGTGCCTCCCTTCCTTGGTTACACGCTACACTGGGGGATACAGGCACCGATAAACTCATCTTT. Translation gives CASLPWLHATLGDTGTDKLIF.

This chain links TRDV1 with TRDJ1, with 8 positions matching TRDD3. CDR3 length: 20 amino acids. Germline V CDR1 and CDR2: TSWWSYY, QGS. V shed 5 bases, J shed 0 bases, and the junction held 20 bases outside the gene matches. The CDR3 nucleotides read TGTGCTCTTGGGTACGGGGTCCTACTGGGGGCTGCCTCGTACACCGATAAACTCATCTTT. This codes for CALGYGVLLGAASYTDKLIF.

This clone showed up just a few times. The chain uses TRDV2 and TRDJ1; 10 bases map to TRDD3. The V segment lost 3 bases and the J segment 0 bases; nucleotides outside the gene matches: 27. CDR1 is GEAIGNYY and CDR2 is EKD in the germline V gene. This CDR3 spans 23 amino acids. CDR3 coding DNA: TGTGCCTGTGACCCAAGGGCCAACCGGGACTGGGGGATCCTGGGGCCGTACACCGATAAACTCATCTTT. Amino acids: CACDPRANRDWGILGPYTDKLIF.

This clone was observed a few times. V and J are TRDV1 and TRDJ1; 11 bases fit TRDD3. The germline gives CDR1 TSWWSYY, CDR2 QGS. Germline trimming cut 1 base from V and 6 bases from J; bases unmatched to any gene: 19. CDR3 length: 20 residues. This CDR3 is CALGEPLNPTYWGIGNKLIF. The CDR3 DNA reads TGTGCTCTTGGGGAACCCTTAAATCCCACCTACTGGGGGATAGGCAATAAACTCATCTTT.